The 31 T cell receptor beta chains below were found in one sample sequenced in a study of breast tumors, draining lymph nodes, adjacent tissues. TCRdb recomputed calls from the multiplex PCR reads with MiXCR, one row per CDR3 protein. The data hold 150,000 to 200,000 distinct CDR3 sequences, with 33% observed a single time. Axillary draining lymph nodes of breast cancer patients supplied the node samples. The sample consisted of axillary lymph node tissue. These receptors were collected from a female donor with breast cancer. Some clones in this sample may be carry-over from other donors' samples.

As to this clonotype: At one of its ends the junction is not consistent with the germline gene, which may arise from a read error. V gene TRBV12-3 or TRBV12-4 combines with J gene TRBJ2-7, with no clear D. The CDR3 covers 14 residues. CDR3 amino acids: CASTSLGIRYDQYF. CDR3 sequence (DNA): TGTGCCAGCACCTCCCTGGGGATTCGTTACGATCAGTACTTC.

On this clonotype: A much bigger clone sits one base away, suggesting this may be a read error. The chain uses TRBV12-5 and TRBJ2-3; the match to TRBD2 covers 7 bases. CDR1 and CDR2 (germline): LGHNT, FRNRAP. This CDR3 has 16 residues. CDR3 in DNA: TGTGCCAGCAGTTTCCGTGGGGGGGGGGGCACAGATACGCAGTATTTT. This gives the protein CASSFRGGGGTDTQYF.

This clonotype was seen a handful of times. The conserved final phenylalanine or tryptophan is absent from the CDR3, which likely points to a read error. The chain has TRBV6-1 and TRBJ1-5, with 10 bases that match TRBD1. The CDR3 totals 16 residues. V lost 1 base, J lost 9 bases, and 9 bases stayed unmatched. Germline V gene data show CDR1 as MNHNS and CDR2 as SASEGT. The CDR3 DNA follows: TGTGCCAGCAGTGAAGTGGTGACAGGGGGCCCGAGGCCCCAGCATCTT. Translation gives CASSEVVTGGPRPQHL.

This clonotype was seen ten or more times. The chain carries TRBV5-1 and TRBJ2-7; 7 nucleotides line up with TRBD2. The CDR3 is 18 amino acids. Trimming took 1 base from V and 0 from J; bases not matched to a gene: 13. Germline-derived CDR1 and CDR2 are SGHRS and YFSETQ. CDR3 region: CASSLWGSRGSSSYEQYF. The CDR3 coding sequence is TGCGCCAGCAGCTTGTGGGGGTCGCGGGGGTCATCCTCCTACGAGCAGTACTTC.

J is TRBJ2-5 and V is TRBV20-1; D is unclear. Trimming stripped 2 bases from V and 2 bases from J, with 12 bases between. There are 14 residues in the CDR3. CDR1 DFQATT and CDR2 SNEGSKA come from the germline V gene (reference sequence). The CDR3 sequence: CSARRLATQETQYF. The CDR3 DNA sequence: TGCAGTGCTAGAAGGCTCGCGACGCAAGAGACCCAGTACTTC.

This chain joins TRBV27 and TRBJ1-2; possible D gene TRBD1, 5 bases. Germline assignment: CDR1 MNHEY and CDR2 SMNVEV (reference sequence). The CDR3 is 15 amino acids. Trimming stripped 2 bases from V and 4 bases from J, with 14 bases between. The CDR3 sequence: CASSLEPGTLYGYTF. In nucleotides, the CDR3 is TGTGCCAGCAGTTTAGAACCGGGGACCCTCTATGGCTACACCTTC.

This clonotype was recorded many times. The chain recombines TRBV20-1 with TRBJ2-7, with 11 positions matching TRBD2. V was pared by 5 bases and J by 3 bases, with 6 bases of the junction left unmatched. CDR1 and CDR2 (germline): DFQATT, SNEGSKA (reference sequence). CDR3 size: 14 residues. CDR3 in DNA: TGCAGTGCTCCGGGACTAGCGGATCTCTACGAGCAGTACTTC. It codes for CSAPGLADLYEQYF.

This clonotype appeared a few times. Mismatch with germline at one junction end may stem from a read error. The genes are TRBV6-5 and TRBJ2-7; D may correspond to TRBD1 or TRBD2 (5 bases each). Germline-derived CDR1 and CDR2 are MNHEY and SVGAGI. This CDR3 has 15 amino acids. The CDR3 reads CASSHSGTVSYEQYF. The CDR3 nucleotides are TGTGCCAGCAGTCACTCGGGGACGGTATCCTACGAGCAGTACTTC.

V usage is TRBV29-1 and J usage is TRBJ2-5, with a weak D call TRBD1 (5 bases). Germline V gives CDR1 SQVTM, CDR2 ANQGSEA. CDR3 length: 14 residues. Trimming took off 4 bases at V and 7 bases at J, with 19 bases between the two ends. CDR3 in amino acids: CSVVDSLSAGTQYF. DNA of the CDR3: TGCAGCGTTGTAGACAGTCTCTCCGCAGGGACCCAGTACTTC. Together with reference TRBV29-1 and TRBJ2-5, the CDR3 gives the full variable domain: SAVISQKPSRDICQRGTSLTIQCQVDSQVTMMFWYRQQPGQSLTLIATANQGSEATYESGFVIDKFPISRPNLTFSTLTVSNMSPEDSSIYLCSVVDSLSAGTQYFGPGTRLLVL.

This clonotype was observed many times. The rearrangement joins TRBV5-1 to TRBJ1-2; 11 nucleotides align to TRBD1. The CDR3 consists of 16 residues. Germline V lookup: CDR1 SGHRS, CDR2 YFSETQ. V trimming: 3 bases; J trimming: 7 bases; junction bases outside the gene matches: 11. DNA for the CDR3: TGCGCCAGCAGCTCCAACCCCGGACAGGGGGCGGGTGGCTACACCTTC. Translated, it gives CASSSNPGQGAGGYTF.

This clonotype was observed at least ten times. The DNA for the CDR3 is TGTGCCAGTAGTATGTGGGGTTCACCCCTCCACTTT. Translation: CASSMWGSPLHF. This chain connects TRBV19 to TRBJ1-6; D call uncertain. Germline V CDR1 and CDR2: LNHDA, SQIVND (reference sequence). This CDR3 is 12 amino acids long. V dropped 3 bases and J dropped 9 bases, with 6 bases sitting between them.

This chain uses TRBV24-1 with TRBJ1-6, with TRBD1 matching over 7 bases. CDR1 is KGHDR, CDR2 SFDVKD, per germline. CDR3 length equals 13 residues. As DNA, the CDR3 is TGTGCTAGGTGGACAGGTTTTAATTCACCCCTCCACTTT. This encodes CARWTGFNSPLHF.

Ten or more counts support this clonotype. The genes are TRBV20-1 and TRBJ2-2; D is unresolved. The CDR3 consists of 13 residues. Germline V gene lookup returns CDR1 DFQATT and CDR2 SNEGSKA (reference sequence). With 7 bases removed from V and 0 bases from J, the gap between germline ends came to 9 bases. The CDR3, as DNA: TGCAGTGGGGTCAGAGCGAACACCGGGGAGCTGTTTTTT. Translation: CSGVRANTGELFF.

This clonotype was observed many times. The V call is TRBV10-3, the J call TRBJ2-7; D not certain. The CDR3 consists of 19 residues. Germline CDR1 ENHRY, CDR2 SYGVKD. V gave up 1 base and J gave up 2 bases, with 24 bases separating them. The chain's CDR3 is CAISEFGSARAQYTYEQYF. The CDR3 nucleotides read TGTGCCATCAGTGAGTTCGGCAGCGCCCGGGCCCAGTACACCTACGAGCAGTACTTC.

This clonotype was observed at least ten times. The chain carries TRBV7-8 and TRBJ2-7; D is perhaps TRBD1 or TRBD2 (5 bases each). Trimming cost V 5 bases and J 0 bases, with 17 bases left between them. This CDR3 is built from 16 residues. Germline V gene lookup returns CDR1 SGHVS and CDR2 FQNEAQ. CDR3 protein: CASSAGTGRSSYEQYF. The CDR3 nucleotides are TGTGCCAGCAGCGCCGGGACGGGCAGGTCCTCCTACGAGCAGTACTTC.

This clonotype was observed many times. CDR3 protein: CASSIIGSNQPQHF. The CDR3 nucleotides read TGTGCCAGTAGTATAATCGGCAGCAATCAGCCCCAGCATTTT. V is TRBV19 and J is TRBJ1-5; D call uncertain. V lost 2 bases, J lost 1 base, and 6 bases lay in between. Looked up from germline, CDR1 is LNHDA and CDR2 is SQIVND (reference sequence). CDR3 length equals 14 residues.

This clonotype showed up many times. This chain uses TRBV6-6 with TRBJ2-3; D is undetermined. The CDR3 covers 15 residues. CDR1 and CDR2 from the germline V gene are MNHNY and SVGAGI (reference sequence). V lost 5 bases and J lost 0, with 12 bases in between. The CDR3 region has the DNA TGTGCCAGCAGTCAACGGGTACCTAGCACAGATACGCAGTATTTT. This translates into CASSQRVPSTDTQYF.

This clonotype was seen at least ten times. The chain recombines TRBV7-3 with TRBJ2-1; TRBD2 agrees at 9 bases. The CDR3 has 15 residues. V shed 2 bases and J 5 bases; nucleotides not matched to a gene: 4. Looked up from germline, CDR1 is SGHTA and CDR2 is FQGTGA. The CDR3 loop is CASSLGGRVDNEQFF. In DNA form, the CDR3 reads TGTGCCAGCAGCTTAGGCGGGAGGGTTGACAATGAGCAGTTCTTC.

V gene TRBV9 combines with J gene TRBJ2-3; 9 nucleotides line up with TRBD2. Trimming took 5 bases from V and 0 from J; bases not matched to a gene: 13. This CDR3 spans 18 amino acids. Looked up from germline, CDR1 is SGDLS and CDR2 is YYNGEE. The CDR3 sequence is CASSSRGGGRASTDTQYF. CDR3 nucleotide sequence: TGTGCCAGCAGTTCCCGGGGGGGCGGGAGGGCTAGCACAGATACGCAGTATTTT. The whole variable domain, filled in from reference TRBV9 and TRBJ2-3, reads DSGVTQTPKHLITATGQRVTLRCSPRSGDLSVYWYQQSLDQGLQFLIQYYNGEERAKGNILERFSAQQFPDLHSELNLSSLELGDSALYFCASSSRGGGRASTDTQYFGPGTRLTVL.

This clonotype was recorded many times. The V and J genes are TRBV9 and TRBJ2-5, with 13 positions matching TRBD2. This CDR3 has 15 amino acids. Trimming took 3 bases from V and 3 from J; bases not matched to a gene: 2. Germline V CDR1 and CDR2: SGDLS, YYNGEE. The CDR3 coding sequence is TGTGCCAGCAGCGAAGGGACTAGCGGGGAAGAGACCCAGTACTTC. Translated, it gives CASSEGTSGEETQYF. Complete variable domain (other parts from reference TRBV9 and TRBJ2-5): DSGVTQTPKHLITATGQRVTLRCSPRSGDLSVYWYQQSLDQGLQFLIQYYNGEERAKGNILERFSAQQFPDLHSELNLSSLELGDSALYFCASSEGTSGEETQYFGPGTRLLVL.

This clonotype was seen only a few times. A much bigger clone sits one base away, suggesting this may be a read error. This chain joins TRBV12-3 or TRBV12-4 and TRBJ1-3, with a possible D match to TRBD1 (5 bases). The CDR3 consists of 17 residues. Trimming shortened V by 3 bases and J by 4 bases, and 19 bases separated the two germline ends. The CDR3 sequence: CASSFVGGSLAGNTIYF. The CDR3 nucleotides are TGTGCCAGCAGTTTCGTGGGGGGGTCCTTGGCAGGAAACACCATATATTTT.

V gene TRBV18 combines with J gene TRBJ1-1; TRBD1 might be the D (6 bases). The germline V gene encodes CDR1 KGHSH and CDR2 LQKENI. The CDR3 is 17 amino acids. Trimming shortened V by 3 bases and J by 1 base, and 18 bases separated the two germline ends. The CDR3 region is CASSPNLPGQGNTEAFF. The CDR3 DNA reads TGTGCCAGCTCACCCAATCTCCCGGGACAAGGGAACACTGAAGCTTTCTTT. Variable domain in full (rest from reference TRBV18 and TRBJ1-1): NAGVMQNPRHLVRRRGQEARLRCSPMKGHSHVYWYRQLPEEGLKFMVYLQKENIIDESGMPKERFSAEFPKEGPSILRIQQVVRGDSAAYFCASSPNLPGQGNTEAFFGQGTRLTVV.

This clonotype was seen a handful of times. A much more abundant neighbour one base away suggests this may be a read error. The V call is TRBV9, the J call TRBJ1-2, with 7 bases fitting TRBD1. Germline V gene lookup returns CDR1 SGDLS and CDR2 YYNGEE. The CDR3 contains 15 residues. The chain's CDR3 is CASSVDSGGHYGSTF. The CDR3, as DNA: TGTGCCAGCAGCGTCGATTCAGGGGGTCACTATGGCTCCACCTTC.

The chain employs TRBV5-1 and TRBJ1-6; 8 bases fit TRBD1. The V segment lost 1 base and the J segment 5 bases; nucleotides outside the gene matches: 8. Germline V lookup: CDR1 SGHRS, CDR2 YFSETQ. This CDR3 comprises 17 residues. DNA for the CDR3: TGCGCCAGCAGCTTGTCCACAGGGACAGGAGATAATTCACCCCTCCACTTT. This sequence encodes CASSLSTGTGDNSPLHF.

Note on this clonotype: A read error is possible here, since a much larger clone lies one base away. The chain has TRBV5-5 and TRBJ2-7; D ambiguous. CDR3 size: 14 residues. Germline-derived CDR1 and CDR2 are SGHKS and YYEKEE (reference sequence). Trimming cost V 6 bases and J 5 bases, with 18 bases left between them. The CDR3 reads CASNLYFHRDEQYF. In nucleotides, the CDR3 is TGTGCCAGCAATCTCTATTTTCACCGCGACGAGCAGTACTTC. Supplemented by reference TRBV5-5 and TRBJ2-7, the full variable domain reads DAGVTQSPTHLIKTRGQQVTLRCSPISGHKSVSWYQQVLGQGPQFIFQYYEKEERGRGNFPDRFSARQFPNYSSELNVNALLLGDSALYLCASNLYFHRDEQYFGPGTRLTVT.

The gene calls are TRBV9 and TRBJ2-3; the D gene is possibly TRBD2 (5 bases). The CDR3 length is 13 residues. CDR1 SGDLS and CDR2 YYNGEE come from the germline V gene. The CDR3 region has the DNA TGTGCTAGAGTGGCGGGTAGGTTGGATACGCAGTATTTT. Translation: CARVAGRLDTQYF. Full variable domain (rest looked up from reference TRBV9 and TRBJ2-3): DSGVTQTPKHLITATGQRVTLRCSPRSGDLSVYWYQQSLDQGLQFLIQYYNGEERAKGNILERFSAQQFPDLHSELNLSSLELGDSALYFCARVAGRLDTQYFGPGTRLTVL.

This clonotype has at least ten counts. The rearrangement uses TRBV7-2 and TRBJ2-3; D possibly uses TRBD1 or TRBD2 (5 bases each). Germline V CDR1 and CDR2: SGHTA, FQGNSA. The ends were cut back, 4 bases at V and 2 bases at J, with 13 bases in the middle. The CDR3 is 15 residues long. In DNA, the CDR3 is TGTGCCAGCAGCTCACCGGGGCTTCTCACAGATACGCAGTATTTT. It specifies CASSSPGLLTDTQYF.

This clonotype came up many times. The V gene is TRBV9, the J gene TRBJ1-4, with D maybe TRBD1 (5 bases). Germline loops: CDR1 SGDLS, CDR2 YYNGEE. The CDR3 loop spans 16 amino acids. V was trimmed by 0 bases and J by 0 bases, leaving 9 bases between them. This chain's CDR3 is CASSVGGGATNEKLFF. Here the CDR3 DNA reads TGTGCCAGCAGCGTAGGTGGGGGGGCAACTAATGAAAAACTGTTTTTT.

The V gene is TRBV5-1, the J gene TRBJ2-7; D ambiguous. Germline CDR1 is SGHRS and CDR2 is YFSETQ. The CDR3 contains 16 residues. The ends were cut back, 0 bases at V and 6 bases at J, with 19 bases in the middle. The CDR3 loop is CASSLAEGPRFCEQYF. The CDR3 DNA sequence: TGCGCCAGCAGCTTGGCCGAAGGACCGCGCTTCTGCGAGCAGTACTTC.

This chain links TRBV7-9 with TRBJ2-7, with TRBD2 matching over 7 bases. The CDR3 is made up of 17 amino acids. V trimming: 3 bases; J trimming: 5 bases; junction bases outside the gene matches: 16. Germline loops: CDR1 SEHNR, CDR2 FQNEAQ (reference sequence). CDR3 sequence: CASSFGPGGLPWDEQYF. CDR3 coding DNA: TGTGCCAGCAGCTTTGGGCCGGGAGGCCTCCCGTGGGACGAGCAGTACTTC. The full variable domain, its missing parts supplied by reference TRBV7-9 and TRBJ2-7, is DTGVSQNPRHKITKRGQNVTFRCDPISEHNRLYWYRQTLGQGPEFLTYFQNEAQLEKSRLLSDRFSAERPKGSFSTLEIQRTEQGDSAMYLCASSFGPGGLPWDEQYFGPGTRLTVT.

In regard to this clonotype: Mismatch with germline at one junction end may stem from a read error. The chain recombines TRBV7-8 with TRBJ1-1; perhaps TRBD1 as D (5 bases). The CDR3 totals 13 residues. CDR1 and CDR2 (germline): SGHVS, FQNEAQ. CDR3 nucleotide sequence: TGTGCCAGCAGCTTAGCTGGGGGGGATGAAACTTTCTTT. It encodes CASSLAGGDETFF.